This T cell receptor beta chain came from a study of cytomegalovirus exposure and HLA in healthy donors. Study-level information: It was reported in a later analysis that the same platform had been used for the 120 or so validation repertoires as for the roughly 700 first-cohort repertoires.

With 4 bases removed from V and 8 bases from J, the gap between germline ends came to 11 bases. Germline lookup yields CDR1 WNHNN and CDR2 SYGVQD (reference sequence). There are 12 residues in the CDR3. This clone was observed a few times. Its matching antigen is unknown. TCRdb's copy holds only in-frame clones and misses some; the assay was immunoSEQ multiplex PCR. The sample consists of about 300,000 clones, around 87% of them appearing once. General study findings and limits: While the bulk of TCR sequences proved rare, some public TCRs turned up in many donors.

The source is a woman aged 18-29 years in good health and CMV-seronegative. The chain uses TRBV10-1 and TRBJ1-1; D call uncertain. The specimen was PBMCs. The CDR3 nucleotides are TGCGCCAGCAGTGGCCCCAACATGGAAGCTTTCTTT. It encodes CASSGPNMEAFF.